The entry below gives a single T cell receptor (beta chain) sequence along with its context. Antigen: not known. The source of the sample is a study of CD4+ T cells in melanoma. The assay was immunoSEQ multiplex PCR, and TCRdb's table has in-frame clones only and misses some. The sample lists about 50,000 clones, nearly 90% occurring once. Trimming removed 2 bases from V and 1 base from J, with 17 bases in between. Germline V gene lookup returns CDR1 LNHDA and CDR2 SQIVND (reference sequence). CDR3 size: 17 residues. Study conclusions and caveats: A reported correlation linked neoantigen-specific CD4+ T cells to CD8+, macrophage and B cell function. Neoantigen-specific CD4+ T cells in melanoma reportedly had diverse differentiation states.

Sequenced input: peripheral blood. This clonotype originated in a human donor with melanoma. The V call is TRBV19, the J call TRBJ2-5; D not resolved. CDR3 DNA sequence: TGTGCCAGTAGTATAAGTTCGGTGGTTCCGGGCCAAGAGACCCAGTACTTC. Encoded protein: CASSISSVVPGQETQYF.